Each of the 17 T cell receptor beta chains below was sequenced from the same sample in a study of untreated major depressive disorder (dated by TCRdb to 2016 to 2019). Library preparation employed the immunoSEQ multiplex PCR assay. The table comes from immuneACCESS by way of TCRdb, which keeps in-frame sequences with V and J called. Part of the clones is missing from these tables; in studies checked, under half for an unresolved V gene and the rest for unknown reasons. In all, the sample holds just over 20,000 clones, and more than 70% of those were seen once. Of the sample, just over 5% falls within the top ten clones. Specimen: CD4+ T cells from PBMCs. The receptors originated from a woman aged 25 to 39 in good health.

The rearrangement joins TRBV5-1 to TRBJ1-2; 9 bases fit TRBD1. The CDR3 spans 15 residues. CDR1 and CDR2 from the germline V gene are SGHRS and YFSETQ. After removal of 2 bases from V and 8 bases from J, the junction contained 10 bases not matched to a gene. The CDR3 region is CASSLQGAPVRGYTF. In DNA form, the CDR3 reads TGCGCCAGCAGCTTACAGGGGGCGCCGGTTAGAGGCTACACCTTC. Together with reference TRBV5-1 and TRBJ1-2, the CDR3 gives the full variable domain: KAGVTQTPRYLIKTRGQQVTLSCSPISGHRSVSWYQQTPGQGLQFLFEYFSETQRNKGNFPGRFSGRQFSNSRSEMNVSTLELGDSALYLCASSLQGAPVRGYTFGSGTRLTVV.

The gene calls are TRBV10-3 and TRBJ1-2; 10 bases align to TRBD1. Germline lookup yields CDR1 ENHRY and CDR2 SYGVKD. This CDR3 has 17 residues. Trimming cost V 6 bases and J 5 bases; bases outside gene matches: 15. CDR3 bases: TGTGCCATCAGCAAGAGGGACAGGGGAAGTCGATTGTATGGCTACACCTTC. It specifies CAISKRDRGSRLYGYTF.

CDR3 residues: CASSQSSQGPNYGYTF. CDR3 nucleotides: TGCGCCAGCAGTCAATCGAGTCAGGGCCCGAACTATGGCTACACCTTC. The V call is TRBV23-1, the J call TRBJ1-2, with D possibly being TRBD1 (5 bases). TRBV23-1 is an ORF; its function is uncertain. The CDR3 has 16 residues. Trimming cost V 0 bases and J 2 bases, with 13 bases left between them.

This clone has only one observation. The V gene is TRBV7-2, the J gene TRBJ1-4; D unclear. V gave up 0 bases and J gave up 10 bases, with 15 bases separating them. Germline values: CDR1 SGHTA, CDR2 FQGNSA. The CDR3 extends over 15 amino acids. In DNA form, the CDR3 reads TGTGCCAGCAGCTTAGCCCCCTCCGTCGGCGGAAAACTGTTTTTT. This encodes CASSLAPSVGGKLFF.

This chain links TRBV2 with TRBJ1-1; D remains unclear. Trimming shortened V by 2 bases and J by 0 bases, and 4 bases separated the two germline ends. This CDR3 comprises 13 residues. Germline CDR1 reads SNHLY; CDR2 reads FYNNEI. CDR3 bases: TGTGCCAGCAGTGAACAGGTGAACACTGAAGCTTTCTTT. Translated: CASSEQVNTEAFF.

This CDR3 reads CASSYSWTDLSEQYF. The CDR3 region has the DNA TGTGCCAGCAGTTACTCGTGGACAGACTTGAGCGAGCAGTACTTC. The chain joins TRBV6-6 to TRBJ2-7; TRBD1 is a possible D gene (6 bases). The CDR3 is made up of 15 amino acids. V was pared by 0 bases and J by 6 bases, with 15 bases between. The germline V gene has CDR1 MNHNY and CDR2 SVGAGI (reference sequence).

The V and J genes are TRBV27 and TRBJ2-6; D call uncertain. The V and J ends lost 4 bases and 0 bases respectively, with 16 bases between them. The CDR3 runs to 18 residues. Looked up from germline, CDR1 is MNHEY and CDR2 is SMNVEV (reference sequence). CDR3 amino acids: CASSSTTPSSSGANVLTF. CDR3 sequence (DNA): TGTGCCAGCAGTTCCACTACCCCATCGAGCTCTGGGGCCAACGTCCTGACTTTC.

The chain recombines TRBV29-1 with TRBJ2-3; a weak D match, TRBD1 (5 bases). Germline V gene sequence: CDR1 SQVTM, CDR2 ANQGSEA. This CDR3 spans 15 amino acids. The germline V and J ends were trimmed by 0 bases and 1 base, with 11 bases remaining between them. DNA for the CDR3: TGCAGCGTTGAAGATTACGGCAGGGGCACAGATACGCAGTATTTT. Its translation: CSVEDYGRGTDTQYF.

The chain couples TRBV9 to TRBJ2-7; D not resolved. There are 14 residues in the CDR3. V lost 4 bases, J lost 6 bases, and 17 bases lay in between. Germline V gene data show CDR1 as SGDLS and CDR2 as YYNGEE. The CDR3 reads CASSPHGIVLEQYF. DNA for the CDR3: TGTGCCAGCAGCCCTCACGGAATCGTACTCGAGCAGTACTTC.

The J gene is TRBJ2-5, the V gene TRBV7-2, with D unclear. Germline V gene data show CDR1 as SGHTA and CDR2 as FQGNSA. This CDR3 has 12 amino acids. The V and J ends lost 5 bases and 5 bases respectively, with 9 bases between them. The DNA for the CDR3 is TGTGCCAGCAGCCGGTCGTGGGAGACCCAGTACTTC. Amino acid sequence: CASSRSWETQYF.

The chain carries TRBV7-9 and TRBJ1-2, with D tentatively TRBD1 (5 bases). From germline, CDR1 is SEHNR and CDR2 FQNEAQ (reference sequence). The length of the CDR3 is 15 residues. V lost 2 bases and J 7 bases, leaving 17 bases between the germline ends. Written as DNA, the CDR3 is TGTGCCAGCAGCTTATGGGACGCTCCTAGGTCTGGCTACACCTTC. Protein sequence: CASSLWDAPRSGYTF.

The genes are TRBV28 and TRBJ2-7; 9 bases are a match to TRBD1. The V and J ends lost 3 bases and 6 bases, in that order; junction bases with no gene match: 3. The CDR3 spans 13 residues. Germline CDR1 reads MDHEN; CDR2 reads SYDVKM. The chain's CDR3 is CASSFRQGGEQYF. In DNA form, the CDR3 reads TGTGCCAGCAGTTTCAGACAGGGGGGCGAGCAGTACTTC.

This sequence joins TRBV28 and TRBJ1-3; possibly TRBD1 for D (6 bases). Germline V gene data show CDR1 as MDHEN and CDR2 as SYDVKM. The V end lost 4 bases, the J end lost 2 bases, and 9 bases lay between the germline ends. This CDR3 has 14 amino acids. CDR3 sequence: CASSSQGAGNTIYF. CDR3 sequence (DNA): TGTGCCAGCAGTTCACAGGGAGCTGGAAACACCATATATTTT.

V and J are TRBV6-1 and TRBJ1-2; possible D gene TRBD1, 6 bases. Germline CDR1 reads MNHNS; CDR2 reads SASEGT. CDR3 length equals 13 residues. V lost 5 bases, J lost 4 bases, and 11 bases lay in between. This chain's CDR3 is CASSQTGIYGYTF. The CDR3 nucleotides read TGTGCCAGCAGTCAAACAGGGATCTATGGCTACACCTTC.

The chain links TRBV2 to TRBJ1-3, with D unclear. The germline V and J ends were trimmed by 4 bases and 0 bases, with 7 bases remaining between them. CDR1 and CDR2 from the germline V gene are SNHLY and FYNNEI. The CDR3 runs to 14 residues. CDR3 sequence: CASSVGSSGNTIYF. Written as DNA, the CDR3 is TGTGCCAGCAGTGTAGGTAGCTCTGGAAACACCATATATTTT. The full variable domain, its missing parts supplied by reference TRBV2 and TRBJ1-3, is EPEVTQTPSHQVTQMGQEVILRCVPISNHLYFYWYRQILGQKVEFLVSFYNNEISEKSEIFDDQFSVERPDGSNFTLKIRSTKLEDSAMYFCASSVGSSGNTIYFGEGSWLTVV.

This chain joins TRBV27 and TRBJ1-1, with 7 bases fitting TRBD1. There are 15 residues in the CDR3. With 6 bases clipped from V and 2 bases from J, the junction kept 9 bases outside the gene matches. CDR1 is MNHEY and CDR2 is SMNVEV in the germline V gene (reference sequence). The CDR3 is CASSKPDRANTEAFF. The DNA of the CDR3 is TGTGCCAGCAGCAAGCCCGACAGGGCCAACACTGAAGCTTTCTTT.

This chain links TRBV4-2 with TRBJ2-5, with 14 bases that match TRBD2. This CDR3 has 16 amino acids. V shed 3 bases and J 4 bases; nucleotides not matched to a gene: 4. In germline, CDR1 is LGHNA, CDR2 YNFKEQ. The CDR3 region has the DNA TGTGCCAGCAGCCAGGCGACTAGCGGGGGGGGAGAGACCCAGTACTTC. Translated: CASSQATSGGGETQYF.